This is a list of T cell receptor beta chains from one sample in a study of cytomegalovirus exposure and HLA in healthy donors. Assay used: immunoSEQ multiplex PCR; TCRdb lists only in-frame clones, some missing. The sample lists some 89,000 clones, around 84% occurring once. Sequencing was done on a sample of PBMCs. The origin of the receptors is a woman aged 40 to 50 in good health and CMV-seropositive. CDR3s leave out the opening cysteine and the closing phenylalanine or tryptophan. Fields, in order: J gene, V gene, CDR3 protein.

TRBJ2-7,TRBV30,AWSVEGGSEQY
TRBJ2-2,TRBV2,ASSEALTGSGELF
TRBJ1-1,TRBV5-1,ASSLVGGGNTEAF
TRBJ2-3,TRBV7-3,ASSRSGQGTDTQY
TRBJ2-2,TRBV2,ASSGVPGGGRDTGELF
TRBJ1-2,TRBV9,ASSAEPGHLV
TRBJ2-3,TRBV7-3,ASSPGLGSQADTQY
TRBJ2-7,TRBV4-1,ASSRQGPLDEQY
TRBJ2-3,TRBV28,ASSLVVITDTQY
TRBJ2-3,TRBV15,ATSRDVSAGGPFLGDTQY
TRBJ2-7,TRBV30,AWTPGTGKYEQY
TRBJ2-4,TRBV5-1,ASSLRGGAAKNIQY
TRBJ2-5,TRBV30,AWVSGGETQY
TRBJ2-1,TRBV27,ASSPGLAGGGEQF
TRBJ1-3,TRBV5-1,ASSLAGGSGNTIY
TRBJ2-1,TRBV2,ASKGLAGERTHNEQF
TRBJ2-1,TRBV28,ASSPRTGFGGNEQF
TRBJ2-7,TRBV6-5,ASSSGTSQVEQY
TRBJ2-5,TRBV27,ASSLGSGTYQETQY
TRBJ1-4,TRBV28,ASKQGFEKLF
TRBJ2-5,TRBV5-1,ASSRNLAGGQETQY
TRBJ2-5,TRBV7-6,ASSSLPRDYSQETQY
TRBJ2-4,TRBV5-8,ASSLEVANIQY
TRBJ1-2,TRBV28,ASSSGGTPNYGYT
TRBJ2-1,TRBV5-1,ASSLGLAGSNEQF
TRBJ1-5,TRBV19,ASSFGGVQPQH
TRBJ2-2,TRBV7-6,ASSLQGNTGELF
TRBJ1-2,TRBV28,ATTGLLYGYT
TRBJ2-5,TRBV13,ASSPRTGEGIGETQY
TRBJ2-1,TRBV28,ASKLTPGLAGVDEQF
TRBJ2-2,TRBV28,ASSSTNTGELF
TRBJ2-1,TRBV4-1,ASSQVASRNEQF
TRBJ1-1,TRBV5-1,ASSPTGLVWEAF
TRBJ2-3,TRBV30,AWTGLADMHTQY
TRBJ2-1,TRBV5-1,ASSSGTSGGYNEQF
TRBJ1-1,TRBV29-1,SVAPTNTEAF
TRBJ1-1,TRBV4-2,ASAGKLATMNTEAF
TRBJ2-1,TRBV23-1,ASSQSETSGRTGVAYNEQF
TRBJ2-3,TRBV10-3,AISPLAGVSTDTQY
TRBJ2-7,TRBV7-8,ASSLAGQAAYEQY
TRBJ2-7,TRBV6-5,ASSPGLPYEQY
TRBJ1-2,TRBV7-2,ASSLSGISYGYT
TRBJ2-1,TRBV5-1,ASSLDGVSSYNEQF
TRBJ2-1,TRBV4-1,ASSQETTSDEQF